This record covers a single T cell receptor (beta chain). The junction had 12 bases not matched to a gene; V was cut back by 5 bases and J by 8 bases. CDR3 length: 15 amino acids. CDR1 is MNHEY, CDR2 SVGAGI, per germline. The entry originates in a study of blood T cell repertoires in COVID-19. Study overall: Acute-phase and convalescent COVID-19 samples originated in the United States, Italy and Spain.

Methods used by the authors: Reference gene primer amplification in the assay estimated nucleated cell counts. Sequencing used immunoSEQ multiplex PCR; TCRdb keeps in-frame clones, though not all of them. That table gives V, J and clone size, and the DNA gave D and trimming. The table lists more than 15,000 clones, approximately 95% of them singletons, with roughly 3.9% in the top ten. This chain connects TRBV6-5 to TRBJ1-2; 9 bases fit TRBD1. Specimen: peripheral blood. The receptor was isolated from a woman aged 45-60 years with active COVID-19. The CDR3 region is CASSRDREVPEGYTF. The CDR3 DNA reads as TGTGCCAGCAGTAGGGACAGGGAGGTTCCTGAGGGCTACACCTTC.